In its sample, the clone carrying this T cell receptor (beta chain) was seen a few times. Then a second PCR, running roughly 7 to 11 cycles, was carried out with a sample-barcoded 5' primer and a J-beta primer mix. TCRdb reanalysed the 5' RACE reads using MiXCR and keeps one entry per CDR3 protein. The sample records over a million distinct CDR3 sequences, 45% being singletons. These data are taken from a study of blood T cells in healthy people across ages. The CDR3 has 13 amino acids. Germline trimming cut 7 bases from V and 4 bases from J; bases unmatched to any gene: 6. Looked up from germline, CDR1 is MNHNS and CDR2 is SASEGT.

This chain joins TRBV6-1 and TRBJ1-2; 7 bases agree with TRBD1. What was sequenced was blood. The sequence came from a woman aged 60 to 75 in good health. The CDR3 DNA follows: TGTGCCAGCACTAGACAGGGATTCTATGGCTACACCTTC. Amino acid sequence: CASTRQGFYGYTF.